This T cell receptor beta chain was recovered during a study of cytotoxic CD8 clonotypes in ibrutinib-treated CLL (dated by TCRdb to about 2021). About the full investigation: The cohort was composed of 11 relapsed/refractory and approximately 16 treatment-naive patients; IGHV unmutated status was identified in some 17 patients. Partial responses were observed in some 24 patients and complete responses in 2; after a median follow-up of roughly 72 months, remission was maintained in roughly 15 patients and progression was observed in roughly twelve. Samples at response were collected after a median of about 11 months of treatment, with a range of roughly 6 to 40 months. On average, each sample had about 250,000 productive templates and almost 95,000 productive rearrangements. Of the approximately 87 participants in the trial, approximately 26 had longitudinal samples available. Cryopreserved peripheral blood mononuclear cells were collected at three points: before therapy, at response, and at either sustained remission or disease progression. Patients were still on ibrutinib when every remission and progressive disease sample was collected. General conclusions and limits of the study: Sampling times were not matched between sustained-remission and progressing patients, and lymph node repertoires were not studied. Clonality rose at ibrutinib response, remained stable during sustained remission, and dropped back toward baseline at progression. Public clonotypes were rare and either shrank or stayed stable during treatment, and the rise in clonality at ibrutinib response reflected expansion of private clonotypes. At baseline, clonality was higher than in age-matched healthy donors and showed a strong correlation with circulating CD8+ T-cell counts.

Concerning this clone: This clone's antigen is unknown. Base qualities were left out, and no much larger clone turns up one base away.

The germline V gene (reference sequence) yields LNHDA for CDR1 and SQIVND for CDR2. From the cysteine up to the phenylalanine, the CDR3 has a length of 17 residues. This entry keeps only the CDR3 DNA: 51 bases, framed from base 1. V gives up 1 base and J gives up 2 bases, and the segment between their germline ends measures 14 bases. On a MiSeq, deep resolution sequencing aimed for a depth between 1 in 1 million and 1 in 200,000 T cells, with each clonotype covered around 10x on average. The immunoSEQ hsTCRB Kit was used to generate the TCR beta libraries. On the study's bioinformatics: ImmunoSEQ Data Assistant and ImmunoSEQ Analyzer were used for data analysis, and V, D and J genes were assigned according to IMGT definitions. Clonality was computed as one minus normalized Shannon entropy of productive rearrangement frequencies, ranging from 0 to 1. Only overrepresented clonotypes making up at least 0.05% of each patient's repertoire were included in the public clonotype analysis. Repertoires from approximately 13 age-matched healthy donors in immuneACCESS were used as clonality controls. TCRdb mirrors the immuneACCESS table, restricted to in-frame sequences. Some clones are absent from its copies; in checked studies, under half trace to an unresolved V gene, and the reason for the others is unknown. V and J calls and clone size are those listed in that table; D and trimming were worked out from the DNA. Across this sample there are around 200,000 clones, with roughly three quarters seen only once. In total, the top ten clones hold roughly 11% of the sample.

Reading the label with the study, this specimen's time point is: 12 to 13 months on ibrutinib. For TCR beta library preparation, around 2.2 micrograms of genomic DNA was extracted from cryopreserved PBMCs. Longitudinal blood samples from CLL patients receiving ibrutinib monotherapy were subjected to high-throughput TCR beta sequencing. The patients took part in an open-label, single-center phase 2 trial of ibrutinib monotherapy. The chain joins TRBV19 to TRBJ1-4; a tentative D match to TRBD1 spans 5 bases. The TCR was taken from a human donor with chronic lymphocytic leukemia. Source: PBMCs, taken after 12 months of ibrutinib treatment. The DNA sequence follows: TGTGCCAGTAGTATAGCCCCCCCAGGGAAGACTAATGAAAAACTGTTTTTT. Its amino acids are CASSIAPPGKTNEKLFF.